This entry is about one T cell receptor (beta chain). The antigen remains undetermined. The authors prepared the TCRbeta library with unique molecular identifiers. Using its own MiXCR run on the PCR reads, TCRdb lists one record per CDR3 protein. The sample holds about 600,000 distinct CDR3 sequences, 10% to 15% seen once. This sample is part of a study of T-cell reconstitution after alpha-beta-depleted transplantation in children. Regarding the study as a whole: T-cell numbers and diversity one year post-transplant derived largely from freshly generated T cells.

Per the germline V gene, CDR1 is SGDLS and CDR2 is YYNGEE. Trimming stripped 0 bases from V and 0 bases from J, with 10 bases between. The CDR3 has 15 residues. V and J are TRBV9 and TRBJ2-7; D is undetermined. The receptor's source is a male patient under 18 who had a stem cell transplant for acute myeloid leukemia, so the T cells may come from the graft donor. The sample was PBMCs, mostly from graft donor cells, taken 360 days after TCRalphabeta/CD19-depleted stem cell transplant. The CDR3: CASSVESGDSYEQYF. For the CDR3, the DNA is TGTGCCAGCAGCGTAGAATCTGGGGACTCCTACGAGCAGTACTTC.